This T cell receptor beta chain stems from a study of T cells in Graves' hyperthyroidism and ophthalmopathy. CDR3 length: 15 residues. Germline assignment: CDR1 KGHDR and CDR2 SFDVKD. Trimming cost V 4 bases and J 3 bases; bases outside gene matches: 5. A note on this clonotype: Its cognate antigen is unknown.

Uncontrolled infection, other autoimmune disease, pregnancy and lactation each barred patients from inclusion. The investigators amplified TCR beta CDR3 regions from RNA transcripts. HTBI primers were employed in a first-round RT-PCR of the TCR CDR3. Each CDR3 protein gets one entry after TCRdb re-called the multiplex PCR reads with MiXCR. The table includes about 520,000 distinct CDR3 sequences, around 22% detected once. Points from the study as a whole: Ophthalmopathy and stable hyperthyroidism were told apart by a 13 V-J model. With a median lead of roughly 6.8 months before onset, the model predicted ophthalmopathy.

The chain employs TRBV24-1 and TRBJ1-5, with 7 bases identical to TRBD1. The receptor's source is a woman in her thirties with Graves' ophthalmopathy. The specimen was blood. The CDR3 here is CATSDETGNNQPQHF. The CDR3 nucleotides read TGTGCCACCAGTGACGAGACAGGGAACAATCAGCCCCAGCATTTT.